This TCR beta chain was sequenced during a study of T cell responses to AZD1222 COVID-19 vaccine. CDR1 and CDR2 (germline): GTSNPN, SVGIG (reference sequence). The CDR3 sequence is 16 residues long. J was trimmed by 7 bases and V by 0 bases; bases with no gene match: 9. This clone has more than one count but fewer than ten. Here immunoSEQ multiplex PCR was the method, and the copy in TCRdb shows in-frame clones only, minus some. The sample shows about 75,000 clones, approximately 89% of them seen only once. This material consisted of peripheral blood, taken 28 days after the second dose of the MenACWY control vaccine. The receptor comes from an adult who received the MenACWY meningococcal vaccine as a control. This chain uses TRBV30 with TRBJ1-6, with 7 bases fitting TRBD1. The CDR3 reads CAWSVRDRLGNSPLHF. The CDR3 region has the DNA TGTGCCTGGAGTGTAAGGGACAGACTTGGGAATTCACCCCTCCACTTT.